A single sample is the source of the 8 T cell receptor beta chains below, sequenced in a study of cytomegalovirus exposure and HLA in healthy donors. The data were produced by immunoSEQ multiplex PCR, yet TCRdb's version contains in-frame clones alone and is incomplete. The table has roughly 180,000 clones, about nine tenths seen once. The specimen sequenced was PBMCs. Receptor source: a young man in good health and CMV-seropositive.

The V call is TRBV7-9, the J call TRBJ1-5; 11 nucleotides match TRBD1. With V trimmed by 3 bases and J by 6 bases, 1 base remained unmatched. The CDR3 has 14 residues. Germline lookup yields CDR1 SEHNR and CDR2 FQNEAQ (reference sequence). The CDR3 bases are TGTGCCAGCAGCTTGGGACAGGGGGTTCAGCCCCAGCATTTT. Translation: CASSLGQGVQPQHF.

The chain carries TRBV5-6 and TRBJ2-7, with D unresolved. The CDR3 length is 13 residues. V dropped 2 bases and J dropped 0 bases, with 6 bases sitting between them. Germline V lookup: CDR1 SGHDT, CDR2 YYEEEE. In DNA form, the CDR3 reads TGTGCCAGCAGCTTCGTCGGCTCCTACGAGCAGTACTTC. This gives the protein CASSFVGSYEQYF.

The chain recombines TRBV5-1 with TRBJ2-2; D tentatively reads TRBD1 or TRBD2 (5 bases each). Trimming left V 4 bases short and J 1 base short, with 11 bases between. The CDR3 loop spans 15 amino acids. The germline V gene has CDR1 SGHRS and CDR2 YFSETQ. CDR3 region: CASSPWGRNTGELFF. Here the CDR3 DNA reads TGCGCCAGCAGCCCGTGGGGGAGGAACACCGGGGAGCTGTTTTTT.

The V gene is TRBV4-1, the J gene TRBJ2-7; 11 bases line up with TRBD2. Per the germline V gene, CDR1 is MGHRA and CDR2 is YSYEKL. Trimming took 7 bases from V and 3 from J; bases not matched to a gene: 5. This CDR3 comprises 14 residues. The CDR3 coding sequence is TGCGCCAGCAAAACCGGGACTAGCGGCTACGAGCAGTACTTC. Amino acid sequence: CASKTGTSGYEQYF.

This chain joins TRBV7-9 and TRBJ2-7; tentative D call: TRBD2 (5 bases). The CDR3 is made up of 13 amino acids. Germline V gives CDR1 SEHNR, CDR2 FQNEAQ (reference sequence). V gave up 2 bases and J gave up 4 bases, with 9 bases separating them. The CDR3 sequence: CASSLSGGYEQYF. In DNA form, the CDR3 reads TGTGCCAGCAGCTTATCAGGAGGATACGAGCAGTACTTC.

V gene TRBV7-9 combines with J gene TRBJ2-1, with D perhaps matching TRBD2 (6 bases). Germline V CDR1 and CDR2: SEHNR, FQNEAQ (reference sequence). The CDR3 loop spans 12 amino acids. With 3 bases removed from V and 6 bases from J, the gap between germline ends came to 6 bases. The CDR3 loop reads CASSFSGNEQFF. The CDR3 DNA follows: TGTGCCAGCAGCTTTAGCGGCAATGAGCAGTTCTTC. Supplemented by reference TRBV7-9 and TRBJ2-1, the full variable domain reads DTGVSQNPRHKITKRGQNVTFRCDPISEHNRLYWYRQTLGQGPEFLTYFQNEAQLEKSRLLSDRFSAERPKGSFSTLEIQRTEQGDSAMYLCASSFSGNEQFFGPGTRLTVL.

The V call is TRBV4-1, the J call TRBJ2-7; tentatively, D is TRBD1 (6 bases). Trimming pared 2 bases from V and 1 base from J, leaving 15 bases between. Germline V gives CDR1 MGHRA, CDR2 YSYEKL. There are 16 residues in the CDR3. CDR3 DNA: TGCGCCAGCAGCCAACTCGGACAGACAGTATCCTACGAGCAGTACTTC. This translates into CASSQLGQTVSYEQYF.

The chain is built from TRBV7-2 and TRBJ2-7; 7 bases are shared with TRBD2. Germline V gene lookup returns CDR1 SGHTA and CDR2 FQGNSA. The CDR3 is made up of 15 amino acids. The V segment lost 4 bases and the J segment 1 base; nucleotides outside the gene matches: 7. CDR3 coding DNA: TGTGCCAGCAGCTCCAGCGGGATGAGGTCCTACGAGCAGTACTTC. Amino acid sequence: CASSSSGMRSYEQYF.